This TCR beta chain was identified during a study of vaccination and CD4 T cells after COVID-19. Study-level background: Cellular stimulation was performed using overlapping spike peptides derived from SARS-CoV-2, HCoV-NL63, HCoV-OC43 and HCoV-229E. Notes on the study in general: The study found that a median approximately 84% of reactive clones in convalescent patients appeared only post-vaccination.

The CDR3 totals 16 residues. J gave up 4 bases and V 7 bases, and 16 bases lay outside the gene matches. Germline loops: CDR1 MNHEY, CDR2 SMNVEV (reference sequence). The Oncomine TCR Beta short-read assay sequenced DNA from cultured CD4+ T cells. Cultured CD4+ T cells yielded the extracted genomic DNA. TCRdb re-called the PCR reads with MiXCR, one entry per CDR3 protein. The sample holds some 11,000 distinct CDR3 sequences, about 75% seen once. The sample's treatment: 10-day PBMC culture with coronavirus spike peptide pools or control peptides (ViraFEST assay). A note on this clonotype: The antigen is unknown.

The V and J genes are TRBV27 and TRBJ2-7, with TRBD2 matching 7 bases. Sequenced input: CD4+ T cells from blood, cultured in vitro. This receptor was identified in a human donor who had recovered from COVID-19. This CDR3 is CASTPAGERVGYEQYF. CDR3 sequence (DNA): TGTGCCAGCACCCCCGCGGGGGAGAGGGTCGGGTACGAGCAGTACTTC.